This is a list of T cell receptor beta chains from one sample in a study of T cell responses to AZD1222 COVID-19 vaccine. Here immunoSEQ multiplex PCR was the method, and the copy in TCRdb shows in-frame clones only, minus some. The sample has 100,000 to 140,000 clones, 80% to 90% seen once; the top ten hold 6.6%. Source: peripheral blood, taken on day 0 of AZD1222 vaccination. The receptors were sampled from an adult in good health. Each CDR3 is given with its conserved first and last residue. Each record gives: D gene, V gene, clone size, J gene, CDR3 DNA, CDR3 protein. D genes are given only for firm matches. Clone size is given for some rows only: seen once, a few or many times, or a class if the clone is expanded.

>-|TRBV6-4|-|TRBJ1-6
TGTGCCAGCAGTGATCGGGCAGGGAAGCGCGATTCACCCCTCCACTTT
CASSDRAGKRDSPLHF
>-|TRBV18|few|TRBJ2-7
TGTGCCAGCTCCCCGAGGCCCGGGGAGGTCCACGAGCAGTACTTC
CASSPRPGEVHEQYF
>-|TRBV5-1|-|TRBJ1-1
TGCGCCAGCAGCTCCCGGGGGGAAAACACTGAAGCTTTCTTT
CASSSRGENTEAFF
>-|TRBV10-3|-|TRBJ2-7
TGTGCCATCAGAGATCACAGGGTGGGGTCCAGCGAGCAGTACTTC
CAIRDHRVGSSEQYF
>-|TRBV7-2|-|TRBJ2-1
TGTGCCAGCAGCACGGACTACCAGGGCTCCCAGTTCTTC
CASSTDYQGSQFF
>TRBD2|TRBV5-4|-|TRBJ2-7
TGTGCCAGCAGCTTGGGACTAGCGGGAGGCTATGACGAGCAGTACTTC
CASSLGLAGGYDEQYF
>-|TRBV11-3|-|TRBJ1-1
TGTGCCAGCAGCTCCGGTAATAAGAACACTGAAGCTTTCTTT
CASSSGNKNTEAFF
>TRBD1|TRBV6-5|few|TRBJ1-1
TGTGCCAGCGGTAGACAGGGAATCACTGAAGCTTTCTTT
CASGRQGITEAFF
>TRBD1|TRBV24-1|-|TRBJ1-2
TGTGCCACCAGTGACTCCGGGACAGGGGGTGGCTACACCTTC
CATSDSGTGGGYTF
>TRBD1|TRBV28|-|TRBJ1-5
TGTGCCAGCAGTTTTTCGACAGGGGTAGATCAGCCCCAGCATTTT
CASSFSTGVDQPQHF
>-|TRBV30|-|TRBJ2-7
TGTGCCTTCCGGAGGGAGATCGAGCAGTACTTC
CAFRREIEQYF
>-|TRBV28|-|TRBJ2-1
TGTGCCAGCAGTTTCGGCGGATCGGACAATGAGCAGTTCTTC
CASSFGGSDNEQFF
>TRBD2|TRBV30|-|TRBJ2-3
TGTGCCTGGAGTGTACCGGGAGGTACGCAGTATTTT
CAWSVPGGTQYF
>-|TRBV11-1|-|TRBJ1-1
TGTGCCAGCAGCTTAGCGGGCGCGGGGCAGAACACTGAAGCTTTCTTT
CASSLAGAGQNTEAFF
>TRBD1|TRBV18|-|TRBJ1-2
TGTGCCAGCTCACCTGGGGACAGCCTCTATGGCTACACCTTC
CASSPGDSLYGYTF
>-|TRBV5-1|-|TRBJ2-1
TGCGCCAGCAGCTTAACAGGCTCCTACAATGAGCAGTTCTTC
CASSLTGSYNEQFF
>-|TRBV12-3/TRBV12-4|-|TRBJ1-6
TGTGCCAGCACCAGGGTTGGTAATTCACCCCTCCACTTT
CASTRVGNSPLHF
>TRBD2|TRBV9|-|TRBJ2-3
TGTGCCAGCAGCGTAGGCCTTCTCGCTAGCGGAAACCCCGATACGCAGTATTTT
CASSVGLLASGNPDTQYF
>-|TRBV5-4|-|TRBJ2-2
TGTGCCAGCAGCCCCCAAAGGGGTACCGGGGAGCTGTTTTTT
CASSPQRGTGELFF
>-|TRBV7-3|-|TRBJ2-1
TGTGCCAGCGGGAGTGGGTACAATGAGCAGTTCTTC
CASGSGYNEQFF
>-|TRBV11-3|-|TRBJ2-5
TGTGCCAGCAGCTCCGAATCCCGGTATGGGATGGAGACCCAGTACTTC
CASSSESRYGMETQYF
>-|TRBV5-1|-|TRBJ2-2
TGCGCCAGCAGCTTTCGGGGCACCGGGGAGCTGTTTTTT
CASSFRGTGELFF
>-|TRBV3-1/TRBV3-2|-|TRBJ2-2
TGTGCCAGCAGCCAATCTTGGGGCGGAGGTCACACCGGGGAGCTGTTTTTT
CASSQSWGGGHTGELFF
>TRBD2|TRBV29-1|-|TRBJ2-1
TGCAGCGTCCTAGCGGGAGCAGAGCAGTTCTTC
CSVLAGAEQFF
>-|TRBV19|-|TRBJ1-2
TGTGCCAGTAGTATAGGTGGGACGGAGGCCATAAACTATGGCTACACCTTC
CASSIGGTEAINYGYTF
>-|TRBV18|-|TRBJ2-2
TGTGCCAGCTCACCGGACTCCGGCGGGGAGCTGTTTTTT
CASSPDSGGELFF
>-|TRBV6-5|-|TRBJ2-3
TGTGCCAGCAGACAGGCCACAGATACGCAGTATTTT
CASRQATDTQYF
>-|TRBV11-2|-|TRBJ2-1
TGTGCCAGCAGCTTAATTCAGAGTCCTAGGAGAGGTGAGCAGTTCTTC
CASSLIQSPRRGEQFF
>-|TRBV4-3|-|TRBJ2-3
TGCGCCAGCAGCCACGTAGGGGGCACAGATACGCAGTATTTT
CASSHVGGTDTQYF
>TRBD2|TRBV3-1/TRBV3-2|-|TRBJ2-3
TGTGCCAGCAGCCAAGGGACTAGCGGGTTTTTCACAGATACGCAGTATTTT
CASSQGTSGFFTDTQYF
>TRBD1|TRBV7-8|-|TRBJ2-7
TGTGCCAGCAGCTTAGCGGATCCCGGACAGGTGAGCTCCTACGAGCAGTACTTC
CASSLADPGQVSSYEQYF
>-|TRBV2|-|TRBJ2-7
TGTGCCAGCACCGCCGCCCGGGGAGGCCCGCTCGAGCAGTACTTC
CASTAARGGPLEQYF
>TRBD1|TRBV4-2|-|TRBJ1-6
TGTGCCAGCAGCCAGGGGACGGACAGGGCTAATTCACCCCTCCACTTT
CASSQGTDRANSPLHF
>-|TRBV27|-|TRBJ2-7
TGTGCCAGCAGTTTTCGGTCGGGGTACGAGCAGTACTTC
CASSFRSGYEQYF
>-|TRBV28|-|TRBJ1-1
TGTGCCAGCAGTAGGAACAAGATCACTGAAGCTTTCTTT
CASSRNKITEAFF
>TRBD1|TRBV27|-|TRBJ1-2
TGTGCCAGCGCGACAGGGATGAGTGGCTACACCTTC
CASATGMSGYTF
>-|TRBV28|once|TRBJ1-5
TGTGCCAGCAGTCGTACGGGAGGGACCCAGCATTTT
CASSRTGGTQHF
>TRBD2|TRBV27|-|TRBJ2-7
TGTGCCAGCAGGCCTACCGGGACTAGCGGCTACGAGCAGTACTTC
CASRPTGTSGYEQYF
>-|TRBV27|-|TRBJ1-1
TGTGCCAGCCACTCGTCACGTAAGGGGCGCCAGGGTCCTGAAGCTTTCTTT
CASHSSRKGRQGPEAFF
>TRBD1|TRBV29-1|-|TRBJ1-2
TGCAGCGTTGATGGGGGACAGAGGACCTATGGCTACACCTTC
CSVDGGQRTYGYTF
>-|TRBV24-1|few|TRBJ2-2
TGTGCCACCAGTGTCGGGACAAGAGCGAACACCGGGGAGCTGTTTTTT
CATSVGTRANTGELFF